This T cell receptor beta chain was captured in a study of blood T cell repertoires in COVID-19. Overall study context: The origin of the acute and convalescent COVID-19 samples was the United States, Italy and Spain. PBMCs, B-cell-depleted T cells, or T cells provided the cDNA or gDNA that made up the material.

With 8 bases removed from V and 4 bases from J, the gap between germline ends came to 15 bases. The CDR3 runs 14 residues. Germline V lookup: CDR1 MDHEN, CDR2 SYDVKM. Source study methods: Counts of nucleated cells, estimated from reference gene primer amplification, were obtained. TCRdb's copy holds only in-frame clones and misses some; the assay was immunoSEQ multiplex PCR. The D gene and trimming were derived from the DNA, and the V and J assignments and clone size from that table. The sample contains 650,000 to 800,000 clones, 70% to 90% of which appear only once. V is TRBV28 and J is TRBJ1-3, with a weak D call TRBD1 (6 bases). Sequenced: peripheral blood. This receptor was identified in a young woman with acute or convalescent COVID-19. The CDR3 DNA reads as TGTGCCAGCCTACAGGGTTCATCCGGAAACACCATATATTTT. Its translation is CASLQGSSGNTIYF.